This TCR beta chain is drawn from a study of TIL therapy for anti-PD-1-resistant metastatic lung cancer. Study details: Median tumor PD-L1 proportion score was approximately 6.3%.

The libraries were made with immunoSEQ v3. The table came from immunoSEQ multiplex PCR; TCRdb's copy has only in-frame clones and leaves some out. This table has 50,000 or so clones, 60% to 85% appearing once. V lost 0 bases and J lost 9, with 13 bases in between. Germline V gene lookup returns CDR1 SGHRS and CDR2 YFSETQ. The CDR3 contains 13 residues. Time point defined: pre-treatment sample, taken before nivolumab and TIL therapy. Pleural nodules or supraclavicular lymph nodes made up most of the excised metastases sampled. Tumor harvest preceded PD-1/PD-L1 blockade, followed by nivolumab treatment. Source: tumor tissue, taken at baseline. The TCR originated in a person between 25 and 79 years old with non-small cell lung cancer. V and J are TRBV5-1 and TRBJ2-7; D not certain. CDR3 sequence reads: CASSLGSPQVQYF. The DNA of the CDR3 is TGCGCCAGCAGCTTGGGTTCCCCTCAAGTGCAGTACTTC.